This TCR beta chain was captured by sequencing in a study of T cell responses to AZD1222 COVID-19 vaccine. Concerning this clone: Mismatch with germline at one junction end may stem from a read error.

Profiled with immunoSEQ multiplex PCR; TCRdb holds only in-frame clones, not every one. The sample gives fewer than 90,000 clones, around 90% of which show up once; about 22% is in the top ten. This CDR3 has 13 residues. Germline CDR1 reads MNHEY; CDR2 reads SVGAGI. V gene TRBV6-5 combines with J gene TRBJ1-5, with D unclear. Sequences were derived from peripheral blood, sampled on day 0 of AZD1222 vaccination. The receptor comes from an adult in good health. CDR3 sequence reads: CASSYSSTQPQHF. The CDR3 bases are TGTGCCAGCAGTTACTCGAGCACTCAGCCCCAGCATTTT.